This TCR beta chain emerged from a study of T cells in women clearing cervical HPV infection. Assay: immunoSEQ multiplex PCR; the TCRdb copy retains only in-frame clones and omits some. In total, the table holds around 35,000 clones. As to this clone: With the read ending 3 residues before the CDR3 end, the germline J gene is used to fill in that end.

Germline V CDR1 and CDR2: LNHDA, SQIVND (reference sequence). The CDR3 has 13 residues. Trimming took 6 bases from V and 6 from J, leaving 11 bases between them. This sequence originates from a woman aged 18-70 years with a cervical HPV16 infection that either progressed to CIN3+ or cleared (not recorded which). The chain joins TRBV19 to TRBJ2-2; no definite D call. The material sequenced was blood buffy coat. Partial CDR3 DNA: TGTGCCAGTAGCCCAATAGGGCCCGGGGAG. Residues: CASSPIGPGE. The full CDR3 reads CASSPIGPGELFF.